A selection of T cell receptor beta chains follows, all from one sample in a study of PD-L1 blockade in urothelial cancer. Libraries were prepared by immunoSEQ multiplex PCR; TCRdb keeps only in-frame clonotypes and omits some of them. Among about 37,000 clones listed, over 75% were seen once. The sequencing used PBMCs, collected around atezolizumab (anti-PD-L1) treatment. All receptors derive from a man aged 60 to 75 with urothelial cancer. Each CDR3 is given with its conserved first and last residue. The order of the fields is clone size, V gene, J gene, D gene, CDR3 protein, CDR3 DNA. The D gene is left open where the match is weak. A clone size is listed for some rows: how often the clone was seen (once, few, many), or a class if it is expanded.

>medium-sized|TRBV6-1|TRBJ1-1|TRBD1
CASSGWTGDTEAFF
TGTGCCAGCAGTGGGTGGACAGGGGACACTGAAGCTTTCTTT
>-|TRBV7-2|TRBJ2-2|-
CASSLGPGGGELFF
TGTGCCAGCAGCTTAGGCCCCGGTGGCGGGGAGCTGTTTTTT
>-|TRBV6-1|TRBJ2-5|-
CASVTARAGETQYF
TGTGCCAGCGTGACAGCCCGGGCTGGAGAGACCCAGTACTTC
>-|TRBV28|TRBJ1-2|-
CASSLGAGRINYGYTF
TGTGCCAGCAGTTTGGGGGCCGGGCGGATAAACTATGGCTACACCTTC
>-|TRBV19|TRBJ2-3|TRBD2
CASSIGLAGTDTQYF
TGTGCCAGTAGTATAGGTCTAGCGGGGACGGATACGCAGTATTTT
>-|TRBV4-1|TRBJ1-3|TRBD1
CASSQDRVEDTIYF
TGCGCCAGCAGCCAGGACAGGGTAGAGGACACCATATATTTT
>few|TRBV7-2|TRBJ2-5|-
CASSLGPEETQYF
TGTGCCAGCAGCTTAGGGCCAGAAGAGACCCAGTACTTC
>-|TRBV7-2|TRBJ2-3|TRBD2
CASSSQAGESTDTQYF
TGTGCCAGCAGCTCCCAAGCGGGGGAAAGCACAGATACGCAGTATTTT
>-|TRBV7-9|TRBJ2-2|-
CASSLWGANTGELFF
TGTGCCAGCAGCTTATGGGGCGCGAACACCGGGGAGCTGTTTTTT
>-|TRBV19|TRBJ1-3|TRBD1
CASSLQWTGGSGNTIYF
TGTGCCAGTAGTCTCCAGTGGACAGGGGGTTCTGGAAACACCATATATTTT
>-|TRBV27|TRBJ2-1|-
CASTLGRPGYNEQFF
TGTGCCAGCACCCTGGGGAGGCCCGGGTACAATGAGCAGTTCTTC
>-|TRBV7-8|TRBJ2-7|TRBD1
CASSVRGFTYEQYF
TGTGCCAGCAGCGTCAGGGGGTTCACCTACGAGCAGTACTTC
>few|TRBV2|TRBJ1-2|TRBD1
CASIRSWGQGVLRNYGYTF
TGTGCCAGCATACGTTCATGGGGACAGGGGGTACTCCGTAACTATGGCTACACCTTC
>-|TRBV5-8|TRBJ1-1|-
CASRTGDRALLNTEAFF
TGTGCCAGCAGAACGGGGGATAGAGCGCTTTTGAACACTGAAGCTTTCTTT
>-|TRBV7-3|TRBJ2-3|TRBD2
CASSLGASGPTDTQYF
TGTGCCAGCAGCTTAGGGGCTAGCGGGCCCACAGATACGCAGTATTTT
>-|TRBV25-1|TRBJ1-4|-
CASSESRGGSEKLFF
TGTGCCAGCAGTGAATCTAGGGGAGGTAGCGAAAAACTGTTTTTT
>-|TRBV7-3|TRBJ2-2|TRBD2
CASSLYGGTNTGELFF
TGTGCCAGCAGCCTCTACGGGGGGACGAACACCGGGGAGCTGTTTTTT
>-|TRBV6-5|TRBJ2-1|TRBD2
CASTAGESYNEQFF
TGTGCCAGCACTGCGGGGGAATCCTACAATGAGCAGTTCTTC
>-|TRBV7-3|TRBJ2-5|TRBD2
CASSTSGGSRETQYF
TGTGCCAGCAGCACCTCGGGCGGGAGCAGGGAGACCCAGTACTTC
>-|TRBV30|TRBJ1-2|-
CAWSYDSNYGYTF
TGTGCCTGGAGCTACGACTCTAACTATGGCTACACCTTC
>-|TRBV6-1|TRBJ2-7|-
CASSDGVYEQYF
TGTGCCAGCAGTGACGGGGTCTACGAGCAGTACTTC
>-|TRBV28|TRBJ2-7|-
CASSSHYEQYF
TGTGCCAGCAGTTCCCACTACGAGCAGTACTTC
>-|TRBV7-9|TRBJ2-7|-
CASSLNGLQDEQYF
TGTGCCAGCAGCTTAAATGGGCTTCAGGACGAGCAGTACTTC
>-|TRBV5-4|TRBJ2-4|TRBD2
CASSLASGGAANIQYF
TGTGCCAGCAGCTTAGCTAGCGGGGGGGCGGCAAACATTCAGTACTTC
>-|TRBV9|TRBJ2-1|-
CASSSTSSYNEQFF
TGTGCCAGCAGCTCAACTTCCTCCTACAATGAGCAGTTCTTC
>few|TRBV28|TRBJ1-6|TRBD1
CASSPLGTALYNSPLHF
TGTGCCAGCAGTCCCTTAGGGACAGCCCTCTATAATTCACCCCTCCACTTT
>-|TRBV29-1|TRBJ2-5|-
CSVGGGQETQYF
TGCAGCGTTGGAGGAGGACAAGAGACCCAGTACTTC
>-|TRBV7-2|TRBJ2-3|TRBD2
CASSTRGGGGTDTQYF
TGTGCCAGCAGCACAAGAGGCGGGGGGGGCACAGATACGCAGTATTTT
>-|TRBV5-4|TRBJ2-1|TRBD1
CALQRDRESYNEQFF
TGTGCCTTACAACGGGACAGGGAATCCTACAATGAGCAGTTCTTC
>-|TRBV5-1|TRBJ1-1|-
CASTLALGANTEAFF
TGCGCCAGCACTCTCGCGTTAGGAGCGAACACTGAAGCTTTCTTT
>-|TRBV5-5|TRBJ1-1|-
CASSQSPGQRPNTEAFF
TGTGCCAGCAGCCAAAGCCCGGGACAACGGCCCAACACTGAAGCTTTCTTT
>-|TRBV2|TRBJ1-6|-
CASSQVYNSPLHF
TGTGCCAGCAGCCAGGTTTATAATTCACCCCTCCACTTT
>-|TRBV10-3|TRBJ1-5|-
CAISGSLGASNQPQHF
TGTGCCATCAGTGGGTCTTTGGGGGCTTCCAATCAGCCCCAGCATTTT
>-|TRBV6-1|TRBJ1-6|-
CASRIVGESSPLHF
TGTGCCAGCAGAATAGTCGGGGAAAGCTCACCCCTCCACTTT
>once|TRBV19|TRBJ2-3|-
CASSYLPAGIGTDTQYF
TGTGCCAGTAGTTATCTCCCTGCGGGGATCGGCACAGATACGCAGTATTTT
>-|TRBV5-1|TRBJ2-1|TRBD2
CASSRGGANEQFF
TGCGCCAGCAGCCGCGGGGGGGCTAATGAGCAGTTCTTC
>-|TRBV19|TRBJ2-3|TRBD2
CASGTSGGTDTQYF
TGTGCCAGTGGGACTAGCGGGGGCACAGATACGCAGTATTTT
>-|TRBV11-2|TRBJ1-2|TRBD1
CASSSTRDRGRGYTF
TGTGCCAGCAGCTCAACTAGGGACAGGGGGCGAGGCTACACCTTC
>once|TRBV6-4|TRBJ1-4|-
CASRTTGEKLFF
TGTGCCAGCAGGACGACAGGTGAAAAACTGTTTTTT
>-|TRBV11-2|TRBJ1-2|TRBD1
CASSTYRDRAGYTF
TGTGCCAGCAGCACCTACCGGGACAGGGCTGGCTACACCTTC
>-|TRBV28|TRBJ2-3|TRBD1
CASSPWVTGGTDTQYF
TGTGCCAGCAGCCCTTGGGTGACAGGGGGGACAGATACGCAGTATTTT
>-|TRBV5-1|TRBJ2-7|-
CASSLALGRDYEQYF
TGCGCCAGCAGCTTGGCCTTGGGCAGGGATTACGAGCAGTACTTC
>-|TRBV19|TRBJ2-4|TRBD1
CASSRQGAQSAGNIQYF
TGTGCCAGTAGTCGACAGGGGGCGCAATCTGCGGGGAACATTCAGTACTTC
>-|TRBV4-1|TRBJ1-5|-
CASSLHSNQPQHF
TGCGCCAGCAGCCTCCATAGCAATCAGCCCCAGCATTTT
>-|TRBV6-4|TRBJ1-2|-
CASRTGGYTF
TGTGCCAGCAGAACCGGGGGTTACACCTTC
>-|TRBV5-1|TRBJ2-2|-
CASSVNTGELFF
TGCGCCAGCAGCGTAAACACCGGGGAGCTGTTTTTT
>-|TRBV28|TRBJ2-5|TRBD1
CASSFHDRGKKETQYF
TGTGCCAGCAGTTTTCACGACAGGGGGAAAAAAGAGACCCAGTACTTC
>-|TRBV10-3|TRBJ1-1|-
CAISRTANEAFF
TGTGCCATCAGCAGGACAGCAAATGAAGCTTTCTTT
>-|TRBV5-4|TRBJ1-6|TRBD1
CASSSTVGQGLRALHF
TGTGCCAGCAGCTCAACCGTGGGACAGGGCTTGAGGGCCCTCCACTTT
>once|TRBV7-9|TRBJ2-2|TRBD1
CASSLPRQGAPGELFF
TGTGCCAGCAGCTTACCCAGACAGGGGGCACCCGGGGAGCTGTTTTTT
>-|TRBV2|TRBJ1-2|-
CASSEGGHRGYTF
TGTGCCAGCAGTGAGGGGGGTCATCGCGGCTACACCTTC
>-|TRBV7-9|TRBJ2-3|-
CASSLFRGANSRTDTQYF
TGTGCCAGCAGCTTATTTCGGGGGGCCAATTCGCGCACAGATACGCAGTATTTT